These 13 T cell receptor beta chains were all obtained from the same sample, sequenced in a study of ipilimumab plus nivolumab after autologous stem cell transplantation. Sequencing was performed with immunoSEQ multiplex PCR; in TCRdb, only in-frame clones are kept and a portion is missing. Of 9,400 or so clones listed, 67% are singletons. This material consisted of PBMCs, taken in a trial of ipilimumab plus nivolumab as post-transplant consolidation. The receptors stem from a female donor with multiple myeloma.

This clone is judged medium-sized. V usage is TRBV29-1 and J usage is TRBJ2-5; D assignment may be TRBD1 or TRBD2 (5 bases each). V lost 5 bases and J lost 1, with 11 bases in between. CDR1 is SQVTM, CDR2 ANQGSEA, per germline. The CDR3 runs to 13 residues. The CDR3: CSVSTGTQETQYF. CDR3 coding DNA: TGCAGCGTTTCAACCGGGACCCAAGAGACCCAGTACTTC.

The chain has TRBV11-3 and TRBJ2-5, with 8 bases matching TRBD2. With 5 bases clipped from V and 5 bases from J, the junction kept 10 bases outside the gene matches. CDR1 and CDR2 (germline): SGHNT, YENEEA. The CDR3 loop spans 15 amino acids. CDR3 residues: CASSPTSVAIETQYF. Written as DNA, the CDR3 is TGTGCCAGCAGCCCGACTAGCGTCGCTATTGAGACCCAGTACTTC.

This clone came up a few times. V gene TRBV7-2 combines with J gene TRBJ2-1; tentatively, D is TRBD2 (5 bases). This CDR3 has 15 amino acids. V shed 1 base and J shed 4 bases, with 11 bases lying between them. Germline assignment: CDR1 SGHTA and CDR2 FQGNSA. CDR3 protein: CASSLVLGGYNEQFF. CDR3 bases: TGTGCCAGCAGCTTAGTCCTCGGAGGATACAATGAGCAGTTCTTC.

The V and J genes are TRBV5-1 and TRBJ2-5; D may correspond to TRBD1 or TRBD2 (7 bases each). Germline V gene lookup returns CDR1 SGHRS and CDR2 YFSETQ. This CDR3 region has 15 residues. The V gene lost 2 bases and the J gene lost 4 bases, with 15 bases spanning the gap. The chain's CDR3 is CASSFQGRGGETQYF. The CDR3 DNA is TGCGCCAGCAGCTTCCAAGGCAGGGGGGGAGAGACCCAGTACTTC.

The chain employs TRBV6-5 and TRBJ1-4; weak D call: TRBD1 (6 bases). Germline V lookup: CDR1 MNHEY, CDR2 SVGAGI. V lost 6 bases, J lost 5 bases, and 10 bases lay in between. The length of the CDR3 is 13 residues. CDR3 nucleotides: TGTGCCAGCAGCTCGGACAGAAATGAAAAACTGTTTTTT. It specifies CASSSDRNEKLFF.

This clone was detected only a few times. This chain joins TRBV7-3 and TRBJ2-1; D might be TRBD1 (6 bases). The germline gives CDR1 SGHTA, CDR2 FQGTGA. This CDR3 contains 13 residues. V was clipped by 2 bases and J by 10 bases, with 12 bases between them. The CDR3 reads CASSLGLGTEQFF. The CDR3 region has the DNA TGTGCCAGCAGCTTAGGTTTGGGGACAGAGCAGTTCTTC.

The chain has TRBV6-5 and TRBJ2-7, with TRBD2 identical over 11 bases. Germline V gene sequence: CDR1 MNHEY, CDR2 SVGAGI. Germline trimming cut 5 bases from V and 5 bases from J; bases unmatched to any gene: 8. The CDR3 runs 15 residues. Here the CDR3 reads CASSGLTSGRDEQYF. As DNA, the CDR3 is TGTGCCAGCAGTGGGCTAACTAGCGGGAGAGACGAGCAGTACTTC.

This rearrangement joins TRBV11-2 to TRBJ1-1; D unresolved. This CDR3 contains 11 residues. V lost 1 base and J lost 7, with 4 bases in between. From germline, CDR1 is SGHAT and CDR2 FQNNGV. The CDR3 sequence is CASSLVLEAFF. The CDR3 nucleotides read TGTGCCAGCAGCTTAGTTCTTGAAGCTTTCTTT.

This clone was detected only once. The chain recombines TRBV18 with TRBJ1-4; D is undetermined. The ends were cut back, 5 bases at V and 6 bases at J, with 7 bases in the middle. Germline loops: CDR1 KGHSH, CDR2 LQKENI. The CDR3 is made up of 12 amino acids. DNA of the CDR3: TGTGCCAGCTCATCCGACTATGAAAAACTGTTTTTT. This sequence encodes CASSSDYEKLFF. Supplemented by reference TRBV18 and TRBJ1-4, the full variable domain reads NAGVMQNPRHLVRRRGQEARLRCSPMKGHSHVYWYRQLPEEGLKFMVYLQKENIIDESGMPKERFSAEFPKEGPSILRIQQVVRGDSAAYFCASSSDYEKLFFGSGTQLSVL.

Regarding this clone: At one end the junction does not follow the germline gene, possibly because of a read error. This chain connects TRBV7-8 to TRBJ2-1, with 7 bases aligning to TRBD2. The germline V gene encodes CDR1 SGHVS and CDR2 FQNEAQ. The CDR3 has 11 residues. The CDR3 sequence: CASSPLAELFF. The CDR3 nucleotides are TGTGCCAGCAGCCCGCTAGCGGAGCTGTTCTTC.

Sample share makes this clone medium-sized. This chain links TRBV19 with TRBJ1-1, with D unresolved. This CDR3 has 13 residues. Germline CDR1 reads LNHDA; CDR2 reads SQIVND (reference sequence). V was trimmed by 5 bases and J by 1 base, leaving 8 bases between them. The CDR3 reads CASSWSTNTEAFF. The CDR3 DNA is TGTGCCAGTAGTTGGTCTACGAACACTGAAGCTTTCTTT. The variable domain in full, with the rest retrieved from reference TRBV19 and TRBJ1-1, is DGGITQSPKYLFRKEGQNVTLSCEQNLNHDAMYWYRQDPGQGLRLIYYSQIVNDFQKGDIAEGYSVSREKKESFPLTVTSAQKNPTAFYLCASSWSTNTEAFFGQGTRLTVV.

This clone was seen a single time. The chain joins TRBV19 to TRBJ1-2, with 8 bases fitting TRBD1. This CDR3 contains 15 residues. With V trimmed by 7 bases and J by 2 bases, 9 bases remained unmatched. CDR1 LNHDA and CDR2 SQIVND come from the germline V gene (reference sequence). The CDR3 loop is CASTQTRQGNYGYTF. CDR3 nucleotide sequence: TGTGCCAGTACCCAAACCCGACAGGGGAACTATGGCTACACCTTC.

V usage is TRBV20-1 and J usage is TRBJ1-1; D gene uncertain. CDR3 size: 10 residues. Germline V gene lookup returns CDR1 DFQATT and CDR2 SNEGSKA (reference sequence). This CDR3 is CTTRDTEAFF. CDR3 DNA sequence: TGCACCACCCGTGACACTGAAGCTTTCTTT.